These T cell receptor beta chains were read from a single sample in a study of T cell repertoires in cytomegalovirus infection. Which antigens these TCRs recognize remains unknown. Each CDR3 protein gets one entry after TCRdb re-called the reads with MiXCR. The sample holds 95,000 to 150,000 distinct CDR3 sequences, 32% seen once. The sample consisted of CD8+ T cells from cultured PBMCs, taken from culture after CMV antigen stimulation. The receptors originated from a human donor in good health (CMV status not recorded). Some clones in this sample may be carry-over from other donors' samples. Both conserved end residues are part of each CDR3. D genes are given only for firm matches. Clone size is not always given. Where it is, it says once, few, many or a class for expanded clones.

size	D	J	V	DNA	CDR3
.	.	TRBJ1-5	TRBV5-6	TGTGCCAGCAGCTTGTCCCCTAGCAATCAGCCCCAGCATTTT	CASSLSPSNQPQHF
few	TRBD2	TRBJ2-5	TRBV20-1	TGCAGTGCTAAGAAATCTAGCGGGGATTCAGAGACCCAGTACTTC	CSAKKSSGDSETQYF
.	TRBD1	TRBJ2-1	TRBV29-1	TGCAGCGTTATCGACCGGGACAGGGTAGACAATGAGCAGTTCTTC	CSVIDRDRVDNEQFF
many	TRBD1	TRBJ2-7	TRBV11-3	TGTGCCAGCAGCAAGACAGGGAGTTACGAGCAGTACTTC	CASSKTGSYEQYF
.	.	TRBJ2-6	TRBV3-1	TGTGCCAGCAGCCAGTTCCCGACAGTCCTCTCTGGGGCCAACGTCCTGACTTTC	CASSQFPTVLSGANVLTF
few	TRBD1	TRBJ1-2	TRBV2	TGTGCCAGCAGCGAAGGGACAGCCGCGTACTATGGCTACACCTTC	CASSEGTAAYYGYTF
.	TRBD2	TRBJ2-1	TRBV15	TGTGCCACCAGCTTATTAGCGGGGCTTTACAATGAGCAGTTCTTC	CATSLLAGLYNEQFF
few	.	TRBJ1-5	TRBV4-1	TGCGCCAGCAGCCCCGACTCCACCAATCAGCCCCAGCATTTT	CASSPDSTNQPQHF
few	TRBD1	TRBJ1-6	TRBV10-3	TGTGCCATCAGTGAGACCAGGGGGTATAATTCACCCCTCCACTTT	CAISETRGYNSPLHF
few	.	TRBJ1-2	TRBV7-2	TGTGCCAGCAGCTTCAAGACAAGCTATGGCTACACCTTC	CASSFKTSYGYTF
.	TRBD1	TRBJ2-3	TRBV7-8	TGTGCCAGCAGCCCCGGAGGGTGGACAGGGGAATGGGGGAGCACAGATACGCAGTATTTT	CASSPGGWTGEWGSTDTQYF
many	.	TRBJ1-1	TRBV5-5	TGTGCCAGCAGCTGGCGGCAGGGGTACACTGAAGCTTTCTTT	CASSWRQGYTEAFF
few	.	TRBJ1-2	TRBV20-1	TGCAGTGCTAGAGATCTCCAGAAACCCGAGGACCTCTATGGCTACACCTTC	CSARDLQKPEDLYGYTF
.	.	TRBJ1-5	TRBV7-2	TGTGCCAGCAGCCTGGGGGATTATAGCAATCAGCCCCAGCATTTT	CASSLGDYSNQPQHF
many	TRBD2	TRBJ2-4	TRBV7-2	TGTGCCAGCAGCTTAACTCATAGCGGGGGCTCCAAAAACATTCAGTACTTC	CASSLTHSGGSKNIQYF
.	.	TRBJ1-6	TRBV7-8	TGTGCCAGCAGCTTAGGCCCCCCGGCAGCGGTGTATAATTCACCCCTCCACTTT	CASSLGPPAAVYNSPLHF
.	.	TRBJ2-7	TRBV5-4	TGTGCCAGCAGCTTCCGGGGGAGCGAGCAGTACTTC	CASSFRGSEQYF
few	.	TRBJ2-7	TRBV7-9	TGTGCCACCTCGGCAACAGGGTCCTACGAGCAGTACTTC	CATSATGSYEQYF
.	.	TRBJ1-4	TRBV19	TGTGCCAGTAGCGACAGATATGCAACTAATGAAAAACTGTTTTTT	CASSDRYATNEKLFF
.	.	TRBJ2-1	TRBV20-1	TGCAGTGCCCCCGGGGACGTAAGTTACAATGAGCAGTTCTTC	CSAPGDVSYNEQFF
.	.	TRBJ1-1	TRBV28	TGTGCCAGCAGTTTAGAGGGGCCTCAGAACACTGAAGCTTTCTTT	CASSLEGPQNTEAFF
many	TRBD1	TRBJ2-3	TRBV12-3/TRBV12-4	TGTGCCAGCAGTTGGACAGGGAGCACAGATACGCAGTATTTT	CASSWTGSTDTQYF
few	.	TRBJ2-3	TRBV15	TGTGCCACCAGCAGTCGGCGAGATAGCACAGATACGCAGTATTTT	CATSSRRDSTDTQYF
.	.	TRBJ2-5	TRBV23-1	TGCGCCAGCAGTCAATCTTCGGCAACGGAGACCCAGTACTTC	CASSQSSATETQYF
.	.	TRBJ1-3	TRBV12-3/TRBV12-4	TGTGCCAGCAGTCTTCCGGGGGGGGAGACCATATATTTT	CASSLPGGETIYF
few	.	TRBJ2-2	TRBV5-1	TGCGCCAGCAGCTCCGGGACGGGCACCGGGGAGCTGTTTTTT	CASSSGTGTGELFF
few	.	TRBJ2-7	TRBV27	TGTGCCAGCAGTTCCAGGGGGGCCTCATTAATCTACGAGCAGTACTTC	CASSSRGASLIYEQYF
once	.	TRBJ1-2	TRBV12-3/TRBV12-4	TGTGCCAGCAGTCCCCTAGGACGGACGCGAGATGACTATGGCTACCCCTTC	CASSPLGRTRDDYGYPF
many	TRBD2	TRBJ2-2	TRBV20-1	TGCAGTGCTAGAGATCACGACAGCGGGGGGGCCGCGGTCGGGGAGCTGTTTTTT	CSARDHDSGGAAVGELFF
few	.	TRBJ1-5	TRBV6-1	TGTGCCAGCAGTTTCGCGGGAGCGGCGCAGCCCCAGCATTTT	CASSFAGAAQPQHF
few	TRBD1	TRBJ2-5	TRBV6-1	TGTGCCAGCAGTGCGCTTCGGACAGGGGCAGAGACCCAGTACTTC	CASSALRTGAETQYF
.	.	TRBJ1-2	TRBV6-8	TGTGCCAGCAACGATGGCTACACCTTC	CASNDGYTF
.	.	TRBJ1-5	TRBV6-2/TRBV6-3	TGTGCCAGCAGTTACTCGTGGGCAGGAAGTCAGCCCCAGCATTTT	CASSYSWAGSQPQHF
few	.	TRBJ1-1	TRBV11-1	TGTGCCAGCAGCTTACGGTGGAACATGAACACTGAAGCTTTCTTT	CASSLRWNMNTEAFF
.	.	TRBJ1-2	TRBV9	TGTGCCAGCAGCGTAGCAGCTAACTATGGCTACACCTTC	CASSVAANYGYTF
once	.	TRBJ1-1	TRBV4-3	TGCGCCAGCAGCCACTCCCGGAGAACTGAAGCTTTCTTT	CASSHSRRTEAFF
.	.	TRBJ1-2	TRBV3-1	TGTGCCAGCAGCCAAGCGCGACAGGTCACCTTC	CASSQARQVTF
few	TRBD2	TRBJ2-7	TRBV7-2	TGTGCCAGCAGCTTTTCGGGTCCGGGACTAGCGGTGCAGTACTTC	CASSFSGPGLAVQYF